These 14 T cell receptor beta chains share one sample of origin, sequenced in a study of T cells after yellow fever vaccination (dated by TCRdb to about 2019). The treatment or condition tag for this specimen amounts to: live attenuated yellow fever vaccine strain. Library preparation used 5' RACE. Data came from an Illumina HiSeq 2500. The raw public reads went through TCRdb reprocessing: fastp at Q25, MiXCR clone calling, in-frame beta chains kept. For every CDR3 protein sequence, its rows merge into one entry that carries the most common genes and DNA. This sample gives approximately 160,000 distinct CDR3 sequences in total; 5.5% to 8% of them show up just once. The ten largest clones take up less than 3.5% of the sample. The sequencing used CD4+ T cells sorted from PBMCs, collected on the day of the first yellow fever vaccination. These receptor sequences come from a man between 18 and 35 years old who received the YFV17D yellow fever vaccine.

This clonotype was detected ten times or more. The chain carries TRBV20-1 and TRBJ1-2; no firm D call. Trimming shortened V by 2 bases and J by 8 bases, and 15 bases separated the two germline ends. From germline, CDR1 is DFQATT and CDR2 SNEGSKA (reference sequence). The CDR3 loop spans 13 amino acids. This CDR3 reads CSARLTRLGGYTF. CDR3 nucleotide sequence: TGCAGTGCTAGACTCACTAGACTAGGGGGCTACACCTTC.

The CDR3 DNA follows: TGTGCCAGCAGCGTAGGGGGGGTTAATTCACCCCTCCACTTT. Its translation: CASSVGGVNSPLHF. J is TRBJ1-6 and V is TRBV9; the D gene is possibly TRBD1 (5 bases). Germline lookup yields CDR1 SGDLS and CDR2 YYNGEE. This CDR3 contains 14 residues. Trimming left V 0 bases short and J 6 bases short, with 7 bases between.

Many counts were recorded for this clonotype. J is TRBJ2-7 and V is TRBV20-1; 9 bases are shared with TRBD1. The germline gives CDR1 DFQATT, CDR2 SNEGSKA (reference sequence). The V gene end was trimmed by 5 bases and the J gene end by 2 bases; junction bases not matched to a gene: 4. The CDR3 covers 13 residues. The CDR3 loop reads CSASGQGPYEQYV. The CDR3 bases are TGCAGTGCTTCGGGACAGGGCCCCTACGAGCAGTACGTC.

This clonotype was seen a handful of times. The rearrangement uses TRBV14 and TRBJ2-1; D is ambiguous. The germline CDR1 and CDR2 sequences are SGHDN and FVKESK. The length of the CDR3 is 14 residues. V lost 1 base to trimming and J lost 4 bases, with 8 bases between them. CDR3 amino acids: CASSQVSGYNEQFF. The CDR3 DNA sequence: TGTGCCAGCAGCCAAGTGTCTGGGTACAATGAGCAGTTCTTC.

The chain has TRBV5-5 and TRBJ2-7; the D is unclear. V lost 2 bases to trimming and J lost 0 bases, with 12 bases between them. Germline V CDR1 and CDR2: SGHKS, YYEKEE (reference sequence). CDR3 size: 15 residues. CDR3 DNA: TGTGCCAGCAGCTTCCAGTCTATAAGCTCCTACGAGCAGTACTTC. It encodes CASSFQSISSYEQYF.

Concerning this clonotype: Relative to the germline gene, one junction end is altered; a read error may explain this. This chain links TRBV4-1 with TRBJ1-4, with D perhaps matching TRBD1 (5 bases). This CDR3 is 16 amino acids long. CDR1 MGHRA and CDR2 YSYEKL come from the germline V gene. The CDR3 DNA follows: TGCACCAGCAGCCAAGGGACGGTCGCAACTAATGAAAAACTGTTTTTT. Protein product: CTSSQGTVATNEKLFF.

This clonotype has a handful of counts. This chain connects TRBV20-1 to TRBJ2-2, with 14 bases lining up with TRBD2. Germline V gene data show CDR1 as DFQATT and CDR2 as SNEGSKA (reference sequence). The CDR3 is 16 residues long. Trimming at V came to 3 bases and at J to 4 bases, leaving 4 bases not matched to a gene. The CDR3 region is CSARGGLAGATGELFF. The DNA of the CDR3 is TGCAGTGCTAGGGGGGGACTAGCGGGAGCCACCGGGGAGCTGTTTTTT.

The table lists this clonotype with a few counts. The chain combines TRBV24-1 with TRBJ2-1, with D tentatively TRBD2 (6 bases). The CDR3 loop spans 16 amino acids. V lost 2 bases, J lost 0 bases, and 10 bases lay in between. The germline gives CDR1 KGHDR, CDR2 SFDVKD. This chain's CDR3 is CATSDWAGSSYNEQFF. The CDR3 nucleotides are TGTGCCACCAGTGATTGGGCGGGGAGCTCCTACAATGAGCAGTTCTTC.

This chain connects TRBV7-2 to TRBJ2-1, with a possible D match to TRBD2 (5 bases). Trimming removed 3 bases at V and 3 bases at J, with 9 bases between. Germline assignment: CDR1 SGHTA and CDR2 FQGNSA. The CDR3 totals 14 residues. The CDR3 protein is CASSFGLNYNEQFF. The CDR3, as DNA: TGTGCCAGCAGCTTCGGACTCAACTACAATGAGCAGTTCTTC.

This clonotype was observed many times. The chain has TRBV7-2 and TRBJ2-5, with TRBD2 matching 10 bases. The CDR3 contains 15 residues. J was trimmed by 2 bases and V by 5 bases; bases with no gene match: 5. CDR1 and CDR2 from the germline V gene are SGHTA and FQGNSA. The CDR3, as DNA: TGTGCCAGCAGCGCTACTAGCGGGGTTCAAGAGACCCAGTACTTC. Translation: CASSATSGVQETQYF.

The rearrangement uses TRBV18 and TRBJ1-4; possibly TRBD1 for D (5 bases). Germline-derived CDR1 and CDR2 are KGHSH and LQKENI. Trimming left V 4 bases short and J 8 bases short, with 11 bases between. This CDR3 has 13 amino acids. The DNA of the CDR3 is TGTGCCAGCTCACGGGGCGGGATGGAAAAACTGTTTTTT. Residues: CASSRGGMEKLFF.

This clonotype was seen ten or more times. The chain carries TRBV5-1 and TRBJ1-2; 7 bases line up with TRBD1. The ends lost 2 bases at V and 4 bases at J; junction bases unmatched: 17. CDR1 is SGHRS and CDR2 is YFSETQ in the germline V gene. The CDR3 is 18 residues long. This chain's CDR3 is CASSFRIGNRGSGYGYTF. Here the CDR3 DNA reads TGCGCCAGCAGCTTTCGGATAGGAAACAGGGGTTCCGGCTATGGCTACACCTTC. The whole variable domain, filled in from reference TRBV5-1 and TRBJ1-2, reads KAGVTQTPRYLIKTRGQQVTLSCSPISGHRSVSWYQQTPGQGLQFLFEYFSETQRNKGNFPGRFSGRQFSNSRSEMNVSTLELGDSALYLCASSFRIGNRGSGYGYTFGSGTRLTVV.

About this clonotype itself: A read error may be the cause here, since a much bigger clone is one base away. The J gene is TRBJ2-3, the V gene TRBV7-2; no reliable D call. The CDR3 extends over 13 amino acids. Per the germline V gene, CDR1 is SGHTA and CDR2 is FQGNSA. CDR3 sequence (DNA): TGTGCCAGCAGCTCGGGCTCCCTCGATACGCTGTATTTT. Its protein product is CASSSGSLDTLYF.

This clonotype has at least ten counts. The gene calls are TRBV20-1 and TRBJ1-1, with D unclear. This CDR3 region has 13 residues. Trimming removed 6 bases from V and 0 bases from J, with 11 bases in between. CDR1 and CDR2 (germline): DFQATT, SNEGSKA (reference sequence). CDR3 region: CSADRDLNTEAFF. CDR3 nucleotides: TGCAGTGCGGACCGGGATTTGAACACTGAAGCTTTCTTT.